Reported below is one TCR beta chain. This sample was taken from a study of blood T cell repertoires in COVID-19. Study as a whole: The study drew acute and convalescent COVID-19 samples from the United States, Italy and Spain.

Repertoires were generated with immunoSEQ multiplex PCR, while TCRdb's copy carries only in-frame clones and drops some. Here the sample spans more than 95,000 clones, over 70% being singletons. The CDR3 sequence is 17 residues long. With 1 base removed from V and 0 bases from J, the gap between germline ends came to 13 bases. CDR1 and CDR2 (germline): SGHDT, YYEEEE. The sequenced sample was peripheral blood. The V call is TRBV5-6, the J call TRBJ1-4; no clear D. The receptor's source is a woman aged 50 to 60 with acute or convalescent COVID-19. CDR3 residues: CASSLWETLATNEKLFF. CDR3 DNA sequence: TGTGCCAGCAGCTTGTGGGAGACACTTGCAACTAATGAAAAACTGTTTTTT. The full variable domain, with the rest looked up from reference TRBV5-6 and TRBJ1-4, is DAGVTQSPTHLIKTRGQQVTLRCSPKSGHDTVSWYQQALGQGPQFIFQYYEEEERQRGNFPDRFSGHQFPNYSSELNVNALLLGDSALYLCASSLWETLATNEKLFFGSGTQLSVL.